The entry below describes one TCR beta chain. The antigen remains unidentified. The source of the sample is a study of beta chain features in type 1 diabetes. Isolation of CD4+ naive, central memory, regulatory and stem cell-like memory cells was achieved by sorting via CD45RO/CCR7/CD25/CD127/CD95/CD27. The purity of all sorted populations exceeded 98%. The V end lost 1 base, the J end lost 1 base, and 10 bases lay between the germline ends. Germline lookup yields CDR1 SGHTA and CDR2 FQGNSA. The CDR3 is 15 amino acids. TCRB transcripts that were expressed got sequenced, as all of the isolated RNA had been reverse transcribed. Method: immunoSEQ multiplex PCR; TCRdb's copy keeps in-frame clones and lacks some. The sample shows some 22,000 clones, 60% to 80% of them seen only once. Overall study results and limits: Among patients, naive, central memory and Treg TCRB repertoires appeared more similar than among healthy donors.

Sequencing was carried out using Tregs from blood. J is TRBJ1-2 and V is TRBV7-2; D is undetermined. This clonotype was sampled from a woman between 40 and 50 years old in good health. The DNA of the CDR3 is TGTGCCAGCAGCTTAGATAGCCAGATTAACTATGGCTACACCTTC. This translates into CASSLDSQINYGYTF.